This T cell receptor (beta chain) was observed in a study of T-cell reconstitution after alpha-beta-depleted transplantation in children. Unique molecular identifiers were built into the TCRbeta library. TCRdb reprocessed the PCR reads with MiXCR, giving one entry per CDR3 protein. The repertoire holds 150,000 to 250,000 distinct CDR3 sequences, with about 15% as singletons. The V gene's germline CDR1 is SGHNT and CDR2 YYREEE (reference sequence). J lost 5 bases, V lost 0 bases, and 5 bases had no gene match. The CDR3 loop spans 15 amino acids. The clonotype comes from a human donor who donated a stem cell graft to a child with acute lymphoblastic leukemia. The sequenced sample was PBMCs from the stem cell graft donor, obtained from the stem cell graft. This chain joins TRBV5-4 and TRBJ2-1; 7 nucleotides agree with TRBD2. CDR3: CASSLDLAANNEQFF. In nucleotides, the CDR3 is TGTGCCAGCAGCTTGGATCTAGCGGCAAACAATGAGCAGTTCTTC. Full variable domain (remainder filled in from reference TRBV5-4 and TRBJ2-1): ETGVTQSPTHLIKTRGQQVTLRCSSQSGHNTVSWYQQALGQGPQFIFQYYREEENGRGNFPPRFSGLQFPNYSSELNVNALELDDSALYLCASSLDLAANNEQFFGPGTRLTVL.